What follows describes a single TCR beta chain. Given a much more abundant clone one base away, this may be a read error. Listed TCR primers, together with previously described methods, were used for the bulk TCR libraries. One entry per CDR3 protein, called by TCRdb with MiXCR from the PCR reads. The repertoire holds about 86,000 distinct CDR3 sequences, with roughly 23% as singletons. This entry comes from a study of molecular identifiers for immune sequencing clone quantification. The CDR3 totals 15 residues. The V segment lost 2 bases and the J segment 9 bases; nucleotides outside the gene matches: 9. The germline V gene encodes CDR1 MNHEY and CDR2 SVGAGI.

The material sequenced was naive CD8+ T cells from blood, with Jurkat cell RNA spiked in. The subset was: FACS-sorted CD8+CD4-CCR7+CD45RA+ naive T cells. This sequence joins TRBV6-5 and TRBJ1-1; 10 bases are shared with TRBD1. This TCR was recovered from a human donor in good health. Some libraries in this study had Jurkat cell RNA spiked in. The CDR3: CASSYAGQGGTQAFF. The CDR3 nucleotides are TGTGCCAGCAGTTACGCCGGACAGGGGGGGACTCAAGCTTTCTTT.